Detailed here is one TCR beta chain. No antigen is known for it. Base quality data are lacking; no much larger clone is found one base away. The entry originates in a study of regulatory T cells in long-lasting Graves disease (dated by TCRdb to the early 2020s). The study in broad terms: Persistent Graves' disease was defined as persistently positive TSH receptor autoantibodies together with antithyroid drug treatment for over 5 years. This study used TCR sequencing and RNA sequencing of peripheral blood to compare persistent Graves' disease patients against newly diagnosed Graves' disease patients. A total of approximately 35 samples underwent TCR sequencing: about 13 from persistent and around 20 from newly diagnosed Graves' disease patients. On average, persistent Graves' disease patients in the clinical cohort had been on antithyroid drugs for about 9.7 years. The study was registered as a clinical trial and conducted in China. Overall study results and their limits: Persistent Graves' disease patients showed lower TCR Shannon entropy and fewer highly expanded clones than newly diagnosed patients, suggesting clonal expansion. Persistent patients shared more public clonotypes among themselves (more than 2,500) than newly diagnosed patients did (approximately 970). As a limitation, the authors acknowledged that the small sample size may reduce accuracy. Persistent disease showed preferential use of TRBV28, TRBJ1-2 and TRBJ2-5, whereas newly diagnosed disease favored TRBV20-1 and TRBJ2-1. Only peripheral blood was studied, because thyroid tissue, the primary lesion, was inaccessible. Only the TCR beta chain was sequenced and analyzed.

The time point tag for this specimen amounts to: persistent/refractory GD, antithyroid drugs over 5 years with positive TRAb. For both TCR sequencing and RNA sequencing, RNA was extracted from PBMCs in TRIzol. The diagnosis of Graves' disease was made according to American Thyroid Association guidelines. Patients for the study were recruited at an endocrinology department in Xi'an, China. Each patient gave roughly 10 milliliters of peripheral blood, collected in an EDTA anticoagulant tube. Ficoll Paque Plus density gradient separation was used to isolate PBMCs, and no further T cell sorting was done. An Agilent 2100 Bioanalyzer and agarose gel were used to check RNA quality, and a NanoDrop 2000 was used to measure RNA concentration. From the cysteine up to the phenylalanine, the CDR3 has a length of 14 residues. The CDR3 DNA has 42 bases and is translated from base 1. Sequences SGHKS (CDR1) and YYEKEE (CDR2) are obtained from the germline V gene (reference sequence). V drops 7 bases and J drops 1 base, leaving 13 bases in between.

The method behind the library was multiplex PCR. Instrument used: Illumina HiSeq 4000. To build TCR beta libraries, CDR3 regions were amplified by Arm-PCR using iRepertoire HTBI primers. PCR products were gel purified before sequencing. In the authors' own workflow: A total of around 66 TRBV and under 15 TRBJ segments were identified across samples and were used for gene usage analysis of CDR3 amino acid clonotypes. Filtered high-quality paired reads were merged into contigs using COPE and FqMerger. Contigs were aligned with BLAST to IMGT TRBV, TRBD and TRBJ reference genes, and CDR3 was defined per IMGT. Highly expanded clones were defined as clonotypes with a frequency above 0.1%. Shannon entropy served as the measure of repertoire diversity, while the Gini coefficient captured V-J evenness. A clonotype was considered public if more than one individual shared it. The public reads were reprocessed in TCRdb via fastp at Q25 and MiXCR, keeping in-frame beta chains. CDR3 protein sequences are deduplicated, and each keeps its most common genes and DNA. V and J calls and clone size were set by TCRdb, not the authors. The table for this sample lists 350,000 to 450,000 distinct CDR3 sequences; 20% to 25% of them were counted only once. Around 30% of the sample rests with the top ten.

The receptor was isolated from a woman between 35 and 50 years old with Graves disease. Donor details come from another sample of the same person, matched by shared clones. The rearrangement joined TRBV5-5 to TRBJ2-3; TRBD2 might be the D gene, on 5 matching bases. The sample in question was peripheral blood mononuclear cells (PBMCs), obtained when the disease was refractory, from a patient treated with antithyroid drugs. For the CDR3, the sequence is CASHLAPGTDTQYF. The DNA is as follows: TGTGCCAGCCACTTAGCGCCTGGCACAGATACGCAGTATTTT.